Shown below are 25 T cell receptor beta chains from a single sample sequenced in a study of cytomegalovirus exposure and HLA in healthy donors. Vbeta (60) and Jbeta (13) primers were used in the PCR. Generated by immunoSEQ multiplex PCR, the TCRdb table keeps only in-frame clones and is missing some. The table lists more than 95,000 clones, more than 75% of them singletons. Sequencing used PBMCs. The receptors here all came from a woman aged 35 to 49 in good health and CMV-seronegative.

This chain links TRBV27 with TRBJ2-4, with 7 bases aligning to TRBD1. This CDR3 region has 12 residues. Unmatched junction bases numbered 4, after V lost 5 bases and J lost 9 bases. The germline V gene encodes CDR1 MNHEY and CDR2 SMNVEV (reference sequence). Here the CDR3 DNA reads TGTGCCAGCAGTCAAGGGGGCGGCATTCAGTACTTC. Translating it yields CASSQGGGIQYF.

The CDR3 spells CAIRSGGNYEQYF. CDR3 nucleotide sequence: TGTGCCATCAGATCAGGGGGAAACTACGAGCAGTACTTC. The chain carries TRBV6-1 and TRBJ2-7, with 7 bases that match TRBD1. V lost 10 bases to trimming and J lost 3 bases; unmatched junction nucleotides: 9. Germline V gene sequence: CDR1 MNHNS, CDR2 SASEGT. CDR3 length: 13 residues.

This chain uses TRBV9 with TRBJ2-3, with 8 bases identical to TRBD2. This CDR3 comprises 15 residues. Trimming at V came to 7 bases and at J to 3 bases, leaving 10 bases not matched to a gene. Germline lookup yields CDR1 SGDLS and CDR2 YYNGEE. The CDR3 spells CASGRRAGETDTQYF. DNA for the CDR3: TGTGCCAGCGGCAGACGAGCGGGAGAGACAGATACGCAGTATTTT. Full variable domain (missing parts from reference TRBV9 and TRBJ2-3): DSGVTQTPKHLITATGQRVTLRCSPRSGDLSVYWYQQSLDQGLQFLIQYYNGEERAKGNILERFSAQQFPDLHSELNLSSLELGDSALYFCASGRRAGETDTQYFGPGTRLTVL.

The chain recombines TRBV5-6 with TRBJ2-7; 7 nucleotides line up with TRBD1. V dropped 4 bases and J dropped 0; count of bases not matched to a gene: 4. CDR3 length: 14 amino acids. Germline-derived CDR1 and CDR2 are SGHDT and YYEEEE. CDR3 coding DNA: TGTGCCAGCAGCCCGGGACAGACCTCCTACGAGCAGTACTTC. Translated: CASSPGQTSYEQYF.

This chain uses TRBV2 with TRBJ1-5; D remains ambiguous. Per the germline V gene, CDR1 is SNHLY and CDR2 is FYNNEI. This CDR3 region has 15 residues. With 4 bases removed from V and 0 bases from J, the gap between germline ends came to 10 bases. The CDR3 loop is CASSAISYSNQPQHF. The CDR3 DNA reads TGTGCCAGCAGTGCTATTTCCTATAGCAATCAGCCCCAGCATTTT.

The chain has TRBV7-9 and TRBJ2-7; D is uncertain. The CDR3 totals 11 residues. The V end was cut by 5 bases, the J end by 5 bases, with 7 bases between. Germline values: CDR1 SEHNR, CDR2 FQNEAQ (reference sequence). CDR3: CASSPGDEQYF. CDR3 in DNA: TGTGCCAGCAGCCCCGGAGACGAGCAGTACTTC.

CDR3 loop: CASSLQNHGYTF. CDR3 sequence (DNA): TGTGCCAGCAGCTTACAGAACCATGGCTACACCTTC. The gene calls are TRBV7-2 and TRBJ1-2; D uncertain. V was shortened by 2 bases and J by 6 bases, with 7 bases between the two germline ends. From germline, CDR1 is SGHTA and CDR2 FQGNSA. The CDR3 sequence is 12 residues long.

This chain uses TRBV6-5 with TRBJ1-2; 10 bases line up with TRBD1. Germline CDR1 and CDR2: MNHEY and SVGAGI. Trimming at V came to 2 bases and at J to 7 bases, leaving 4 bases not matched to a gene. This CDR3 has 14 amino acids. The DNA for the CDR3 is TGTGCCAGCAGTTACGACAGGGGGCGCGGTGGCTACACCTTC. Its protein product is CASSYDRGRGGYTF.

CDR3 nucleotide sequence: TGCGCCAGCAGTCCACGATTACAGGTTCGGGACACTGAAGCTTTCTTT. It yields the protein CASSPRLQVRDTEAFF. The rearrangement joins TRBV5-1 to TRBJ1-1, with D maybe TRBD1 (5 bases). The CDR3 contains 16 residues. Trimming stripped 5 bases from V and 3 bases from J, with 20 bases between. Germline assignment: CDR1 SGHRS and CDR2 YFSETQ.

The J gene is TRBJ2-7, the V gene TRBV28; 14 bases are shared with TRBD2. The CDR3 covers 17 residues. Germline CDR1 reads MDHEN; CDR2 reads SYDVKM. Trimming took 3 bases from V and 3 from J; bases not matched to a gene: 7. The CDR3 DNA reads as TGTGCCAGCAGTTTCCAGACTAGCGGGAGGGGCCGCTACGAGCAGTACTTC. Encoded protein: CASSFQTSGRGRYEQYF.

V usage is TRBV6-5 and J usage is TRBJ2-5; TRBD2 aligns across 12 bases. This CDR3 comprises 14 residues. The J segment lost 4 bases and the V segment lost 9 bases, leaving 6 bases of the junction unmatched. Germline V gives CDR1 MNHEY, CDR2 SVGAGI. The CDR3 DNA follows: TGTGCCAGTAGACTAGCGGGAGCTGCAGAGACCCAGTACTTC. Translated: CASRLAGAAETQYF.

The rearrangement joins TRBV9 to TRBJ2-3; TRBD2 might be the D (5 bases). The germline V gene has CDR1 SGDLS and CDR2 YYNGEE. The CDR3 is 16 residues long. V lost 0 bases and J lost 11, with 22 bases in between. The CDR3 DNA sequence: TGTGCCAGCAGCGTAGGGGCTAGCCCCTTCGGGGAAGAGCAGTATTTT. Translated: CASSVGASPFGEEQYF.

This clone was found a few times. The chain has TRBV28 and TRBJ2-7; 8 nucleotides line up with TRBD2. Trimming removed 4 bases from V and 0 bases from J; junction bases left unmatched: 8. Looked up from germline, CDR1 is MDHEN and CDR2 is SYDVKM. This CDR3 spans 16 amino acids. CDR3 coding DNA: TGTGCCAGCAGTTCCTCCGGGGGGGGCTCCTCCTACGAGCAGTACTTC. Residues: CASSSSGGGSSYEQYF.

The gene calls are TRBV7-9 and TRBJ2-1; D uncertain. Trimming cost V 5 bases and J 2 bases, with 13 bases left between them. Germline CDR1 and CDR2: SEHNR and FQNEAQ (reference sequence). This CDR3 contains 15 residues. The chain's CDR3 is CASSRPRSTYNEQFF. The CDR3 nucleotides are TGTGCCAGCAGCCGGCCCCGGAGCACCTACAATGAGCAGTTCTTC. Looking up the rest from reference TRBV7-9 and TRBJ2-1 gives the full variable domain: DTGVSQNPRHKITKRGQNVTFRCDPISEHNRLYWYRQTLGQGPEFLTYFQNEAQLEKSRLLSDRFSAERPKGSFSTLEIQRTEQGDSAMYLCASSRPRSTYNEQFFGPGTRLTVL.

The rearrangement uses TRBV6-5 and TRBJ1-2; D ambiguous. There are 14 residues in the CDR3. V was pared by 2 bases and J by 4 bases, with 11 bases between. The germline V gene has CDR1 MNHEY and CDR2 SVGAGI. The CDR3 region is CASSYVGGGYGYTF. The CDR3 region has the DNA TGTGCCAGCAGTTACGTGGGTGGAGGCTATGGCTACACCTTC.

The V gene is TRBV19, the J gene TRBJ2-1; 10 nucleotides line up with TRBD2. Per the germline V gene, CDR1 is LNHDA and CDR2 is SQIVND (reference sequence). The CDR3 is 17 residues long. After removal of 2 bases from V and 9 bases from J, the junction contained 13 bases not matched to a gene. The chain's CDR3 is CASSISWTLAGGSEQFF. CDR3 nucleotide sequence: TGTGCCAGTAGTATAAGTTGGACCTTAGCGGGAGGTAGTGAGCAGTTCTTC.

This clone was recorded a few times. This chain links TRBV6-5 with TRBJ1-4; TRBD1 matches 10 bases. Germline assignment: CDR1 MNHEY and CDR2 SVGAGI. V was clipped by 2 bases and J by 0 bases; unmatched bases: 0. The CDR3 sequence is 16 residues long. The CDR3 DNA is TGTGCCAGCAGTTACGGGACAGGGGCAACTAATGAAAAACTGTTTTTT. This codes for CASSYGTGATNEKLFF.

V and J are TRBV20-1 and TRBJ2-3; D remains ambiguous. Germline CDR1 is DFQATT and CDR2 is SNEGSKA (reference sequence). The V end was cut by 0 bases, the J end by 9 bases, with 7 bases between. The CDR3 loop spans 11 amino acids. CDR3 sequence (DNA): TGCAGTGCTAGAGAGGGCCCAACGCAGTATTTT. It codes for CSAREGPTQYF.

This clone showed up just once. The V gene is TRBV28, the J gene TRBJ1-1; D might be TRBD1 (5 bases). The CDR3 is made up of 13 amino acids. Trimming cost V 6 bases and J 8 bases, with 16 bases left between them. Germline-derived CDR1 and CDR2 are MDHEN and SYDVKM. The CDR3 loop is CASSPRLGAEAFF. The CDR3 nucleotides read TGTGCCAGCAGCCCCAGGTTAGGGGCCGAAGCTTTCTTT.

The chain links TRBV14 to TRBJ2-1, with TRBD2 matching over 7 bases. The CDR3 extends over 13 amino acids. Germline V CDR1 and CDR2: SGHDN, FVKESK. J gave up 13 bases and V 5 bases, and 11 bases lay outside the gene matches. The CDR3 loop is CASSESSWDYQFF. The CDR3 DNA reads TGTGCCAGCAGCGAATCGAGCTGGGACTACCAGTTCTTC.

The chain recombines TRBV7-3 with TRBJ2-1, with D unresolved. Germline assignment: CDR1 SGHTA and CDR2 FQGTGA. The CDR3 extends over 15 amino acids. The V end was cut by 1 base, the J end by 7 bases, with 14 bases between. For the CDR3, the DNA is TGTGCCAGCAGCTTAATGCCCCAGACTGGGAATGAGCAGTTCTTC. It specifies CASSLMPQTGNEQFF. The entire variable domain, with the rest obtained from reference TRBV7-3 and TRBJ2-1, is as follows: GAGVSQTPSNKVTEKGKYVELRCDPISGHTALYWYRQSLGQGPEFLIYFQGTGAADDSGLPNDRFFAVRPEGSVSTLKIQRTERGDSAVYLCASSLMPQTGNEQFFGPGTRLTVL.

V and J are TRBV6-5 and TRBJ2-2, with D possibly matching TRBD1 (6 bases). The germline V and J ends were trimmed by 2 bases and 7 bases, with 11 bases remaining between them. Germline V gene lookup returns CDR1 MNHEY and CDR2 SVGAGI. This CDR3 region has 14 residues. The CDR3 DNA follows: TGTGCCAGCAGTTACGCAACAGGGATCGGGGAGCTGTTTTTT. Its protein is CASSYATGIGELFF.

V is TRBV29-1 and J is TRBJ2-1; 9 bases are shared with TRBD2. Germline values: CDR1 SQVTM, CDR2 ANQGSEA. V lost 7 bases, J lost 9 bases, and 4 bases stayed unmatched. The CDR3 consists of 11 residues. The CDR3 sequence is CSGVAGVEQFF. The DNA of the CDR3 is TGCAGCGGGGTAGCGGGAGTTGAGCAGTTCTTC.

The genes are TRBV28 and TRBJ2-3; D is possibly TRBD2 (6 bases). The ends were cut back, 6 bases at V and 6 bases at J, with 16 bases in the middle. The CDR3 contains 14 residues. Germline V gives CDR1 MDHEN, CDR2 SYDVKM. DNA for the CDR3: TGTGCCAGCAGCCCTGCCGGGAGTGGGGATACGCAGTATTTT. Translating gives CASSPAGSGDTQYF.

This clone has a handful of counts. CDR3 region: CASSPGLAGGNNEQFF. CDR3 DNA sequence: TGTGCCAGCAGTCCTGGACTAGCGGGAGGGAACAATGAGCAGTTCTTC. This chain uses TRBV27 with TRBJ2-1; 15 bases line up with TRBD2. The CDR3 has 16 residues. V lost 5 bases to trimming and J lost 5 bases; unmatched junction nucleotides: 4. In germline, CDR1 is MNHEY, CDR2 SMNVEV (reference sequence).